Listed here are 18 T cell receptor beta chains from one sample, sequenced in a study of shared clonotypes between healthy human individuals. Sequenced by immunoSEQ multiplex PCR; TCRdb stores in-frame clones only, minus some. Of about 980,000 clones in the sample, 76% were seen once. The sample consisted of memory CD4+ T cells sorted from blood. Regarding subset: CD45RA-negative fraction. Receptors were obtained from a man between 18 and 35 years old in good health.

This chain joins TRBV5-1 and TRBJ2-7, with D perhaps matching TRBD1 (6 bases). There are 15 residues in the CDR3. Germline V lookup: CDR1 SGHRS, CDR2 YFSETQ. Trimming took 4 bases from V and 0 from J, leaving 14 bases between them. CDR3 loop: CASSPGHSTSYEQYF. The CDR3 DNA sequence: TGCGCCAGCAGCCCGGGACATTCAACCTCCTACGAGCAGTACTTC.

The V call is TRBV2, the J call TRBJ2-1; a possible D gene is TRBD2 (6 bases). V was pared by 7 bases and J by 7 bases, with 14 bases between. The CDR3 totals 13 residues. Looked up from germline, CDR1 is SNHLY and CDR2 is FYNNEI. The CDR3 is CASTGLRRNEQFF. The CDR3 region has the DNA TGTGCCAGCACGGGACTCAGGAGGAATGAGCAGTTCTTC. Filled out from reference TRBV2 and TRBJ2-1, the complete variable domain reads EPEVTQTPSHQVTQMGQEVILRCVPISNHLYFYWYRQILGQKVEFLVSFYNNEISEKSEIFDDQFSVERPDGSNFTLKIRSTKLEDSAMYFCASTGLRRNEQFFGPGTRLTVL.

V and J are TRBV27 and TRBJ1-4; D possibly corresponds to TRBD1 (6 bases). The ends were cut back, 2 bases at V and 5 bases at J, with 18 bases in the middle. This CDR3 has 17 amino acids. CDR1 is MNHEY, CDR2 SMNVEV, per germline (reference sequence). CDR3 sequence reads: CASSLRPYRVPNEKLFF. Written as DNA, the CDR3 is TGTGCCAGCAGTTTACGCCCCTACAGGGTACCCAATGAAAAACTGTTTTTT. Drawing the rest from reference TRBV27 and TRBJ1-4, the complete variable domain is EAQVTQNPRYLITVTGKKLTVTCSQNMNHEYMSWYRQDPGLGLRQIYYSMNVEVTDKGDVPEGYKVSRKEKRNFPLILESPSPNQTSLYFCASSLRPYRVPNEKLFFGSGTQLSVL.

The gene calls are TRBV19 and TRBJ2-7; D may correspond to TRBD1 or TRBD2 (5 bases each). Germline V gene data show CDR1 as LNHDA and CDR2 as SQIVND (reference sequence). CDR3 size: 14 residues. Between the trimmed V and J ends, which lost 0 bases and 5 bases, there was a span of 11 bases. CDR3 loop: CASSIDGARDEQYF. The CDR3 region has the DNA TGTGCCAGTAGTATAGACGGGGCTCGGGACGAGCAGTACTTC. The full variable domain, rest sourced from reference TRBV19 and TRBJ2-7, is DGGITQSPKYLFRKEGQNVTLSCEQNLNHDAMYWYRQDPGQGLRLIYYSQIVNDFQKGDIAEGYSVSREKKESFPLTVTSAQKNPTAFYLCASSIDGARDEQYFGPGTRLTVT.

V usage is TRBV19 and J usage is TRBJ1-4, with D uncertain. The CDR3 is 14 residues long. From germline, CDR1 is LNHDA and CDR2 SQIVND (reference sequence). V was trimmed by 6 bases and J by 0 bases, leaving 8 bases between them. The CDR3 DNA follows: TGTGCCAGTAGCGAACTGACAACTAATGAAAAACTGTTTTTT. It yields the protein CASSELTTNEKLFF.

The rearrangement links TRBV11-2 to TRBJ2-5; D is ambiguous. Looked up from germline, CDR1 is SGHAT and CDR2 is FQNNGV. Trimming stripped 4 bases from V and 3 bases from J, with 9 bases between. This CDR3 has 13 residues. Written as DNA, the CDR3 is TGTGCCAGCAGCTCCGGCTTCAAAGAGACCCAGTACTTC. Translating gives CASSSGFKETQYF.

This chain connects TRBV2 to TRBJ2-2; 13 positions match TRBD2. CDR1 is SNHLY, CDR2 FYNNEI, per germline. CDR3 length equals 13 residues. As DNA, the CDR3 is TGTACGACTAGCGGGGGGTTAGGCGGGGAGCTGTTTTTT. This encodes CTTSGGLGGELFF.

The chain couples TRBV29-1 to TRBJ2-3, with 12 bases that match TRBD2. Germline V gives CDR1 SQVTM, CDR2 ANQGSEA. V dropped 4 bases and J dropped 5; count of bases not matched to a gene: 4. This CDR3 comprises 14 residues. CDR3 in DNA: TGCAGCGTTGCGACTAGCGGGGGTTTAGATACGCAGTATTTT. Translated, it gives CSVATSGGLDTQYF.

This clone turned up a few times. The genes are TRBV4-2 and TRBJ2-7; 13 bases line up with TRBD2. J gave up 2 bases and V 1 base, and 8 bases lay outside the gene matches. Germline V lookup: CDR1 LGHNA, CDR2 YNFKEQ. The CDR3 is 18 amino acids. The CDR3 loop reads CASSQGRLAGGTAYEQYF. The CDR3 DNA is TGTGCCAGCAGCCAAGGAAGACTAGCGGGGGGAACAGCCTACGAGCAGTACTTC.

The chain has TRBV2 and TRBJ1-3, with a tentative D call TRBD1 (6 bases). The V gene lost 3 bases and the J gene lost 0 bases, with 12 bases spanning the gap. The germline CDR1 and CDR2 sequences are SNHLY and FYNNEI. The CDR3 has 16 residues. The CDR3 bases are TGTGCCAGCAGTGAGGACAGACCAGACTCTGGAAACACCATATATTTT. This gives the protein CASSEDRPDSGNTIYF.

The rearrangement uses TRBV28 and TRBJ2-1; 9 nucleotides line up with TRBD1. V lost 1 base, J lost 6 bases, and 7 bases stayed unmatched. The germline CDR1 and CDR2 sequences are MDHEN and SYDVKM. The CDR3 is 16 amino acids. The CDR3 coding sequence is TGTGCCAGCAGTTTATTACCGGGACAGGGATCCAATGAGCAGTTCTTC. Its protein is CASSLLPGQGSNEQFF. The whole variable domain, filled in from reference TRBV28 and TRBJ2-1, reads DVKVTQSSRYLVKRTGEKVFLECVQDMDHENMFWYRQDPGLGLRLIYFSYDVKMKEKGDIPEGYSVSREKKERFSLILESASTNQTSMYLCASSLLPGQGSNEQFFGPGTRLTVL.

This clone was seen a few times. Within the sample, other DNA sequences also encode this same CDR3. V usage is TRBV25-1 and J usage is TRBJ1-5; D is unclear. This CDR3 comprises 14 residues. Trimming removed 1 base at V and 3 bases at J, with 7 bases between. Germline V gives CDR1 MGHDK, CDR2 SYGVNS. The DNA for the CDR3 is TGTGCCAGCAGTGAATCGGGGATCAATCAGCCCCAGCATTTT. Translated, it gives CASSESGINQPQHF.

This clone was seen at least ten times. The chain is built from TRBV4-1 and TRBJ2-7; 10 bases align to TRBD2. Germline assignment: CDR1 MGHRA and CDR2 YSYEKL. CDR3 length: 15 amino acids. V shed 4 bases and J 3 bases; nucleotides not matched to a gene: 6. CDR3 in DNA: TGCGCCAGCAGCCGGGCCGCTAGCGGGAGCTACGAGCAGTACTTC. Translated, it gives CASSRAASGSYEQYF.

This clone was seen more than once but under ten times. V is TRBV2 and J is TRBJ2-1; 9 positions agree with TRBD1. Trimming at V came to 3 bases and at J to 7 bases, leaving 4 bases not matched to a gene. Germline V gene data show CDR1 as SNHLY and CDR2 as FYNNEI. The CDR3 runs 14 residues. The CDR3 protein is CASSETGGKNEQFF. Written as DNA, the CDR3 is TGTGCCAGCAGTGAGACAGGGGGTAAGAATGAGCAGTTCTTC.

As for this clone: Germline and junction disagree at one end, which may indicate a read error. The chain couples TRBV30 to TRBJ1-6, with TRBD1 matching 7 bases. The CDR3 consists of 13 residues. Per the germline V gene, CDR1 is GTSNPN and CDR2 is SVGIG (reference sequence). The CDR3 protein is CAWSITGGTVHNF. The CDR3 region has the DNA TGTGCCTGGAGTATTACTGGTGGGACAGTTCACAACTTT.

This clone was seen only once. The rearrangement joins TRBV10-3 to TRBJ1-2; D gene unclear. The CDR3 length is 13 residues. Trimming removed 2 bases from V and 5 bases from J, with 9 bases in between. Germline V gives CDR1 ENHRY, CDR2 SYGVKD. CDR3 bases: TGTGCCATCAGTGAGCAACGGATGTATGGCTACACCTTC. Translating gives CAISEQRMYGYTF.

The V and J genes are TRBV25-1 and TRBJ1-4; a possible D gene is TRBD1 (5 bases). Germline V gives CDR1 MGHDK, CDR2 SYGVNS. Trimming left V 2 bases short and J 5 bases short, with 15 bases between. The CDR3 totals 16 residues. The CDR3: CASSEAGLGANEKLFF. For the CDR3, the DNA is TGTGCCAGCAGTGAAGCAGGGTTAGGGGCGAATGAAAAACTGTTTTTT.

This clone occurred a few times. The gene calls are TRBV5-1 and TRBJ1-2; D is ambiguous. Trimming took 4 bases from V and 14 from J, leaving 18 bases between them. This CDR3 is built from 12 residues. The germline V gene encodes CDR1 SGHRS and CDR2 YFSETQ. CDR3 amino acids: CASSLISRPWTF. The DNA for the CDR3 is TGCGCCAGCAGCCTTATATCCCGCCCGTGGACCTTC. The full variable domain, rest sourced from reference TRBV5-1 and TRBJ1-2, is KAGVTQTPRYLIKTRGQQVTLSCSPISGHRSVSWYQQTPGQGLQFLFEYFSETQRNKGNFPGRFSGRQFSNSRSEMNVSTLELGDSALYLCASSLISRPWTFGSGTRLTVV.